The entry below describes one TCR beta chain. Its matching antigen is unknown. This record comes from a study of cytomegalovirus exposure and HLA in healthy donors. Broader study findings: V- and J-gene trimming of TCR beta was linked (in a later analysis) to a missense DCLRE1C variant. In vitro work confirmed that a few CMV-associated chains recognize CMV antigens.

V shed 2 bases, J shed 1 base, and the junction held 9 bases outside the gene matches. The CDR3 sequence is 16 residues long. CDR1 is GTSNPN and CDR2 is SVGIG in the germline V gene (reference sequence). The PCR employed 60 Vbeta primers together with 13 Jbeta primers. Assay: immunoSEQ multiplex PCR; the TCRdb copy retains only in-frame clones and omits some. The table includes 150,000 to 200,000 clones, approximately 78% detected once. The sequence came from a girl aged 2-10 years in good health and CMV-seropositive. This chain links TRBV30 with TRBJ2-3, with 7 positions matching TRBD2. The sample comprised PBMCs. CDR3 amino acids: CAWSRRAGWGTDTQYF. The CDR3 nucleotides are TGTGCCTGGAGTAGGAGAGCGGGATGGGGCACAGATACGCAGTATTTT.